This paragraph covers one T cell receptor beta chain sequence. Its matching antigen is unknown. This entry comes from a study of post-analysis software for immune sequencing data. Whole-study context: Recorded subtypes: relapsing-remitting, secondary progressive, progressive-relapsing; some patients unannotated.

Researchers reported that TCR beta cDNA libraries carried unique molecular identifiers. Input populations of roughly 0.85 to 11 million T cells gave rise to approximately 480,000 cDNA molecules. TCRdb analysed the PCR reads with MiXCR anew, one entry per CDR3 protein. The profile shows 430,000 or so distinct CDR3 sequences, about 39% of them singletons. Findings and limits, study-wide: Strong same-batch co-clustering of samples appeared with F measure clustering. People with multiple sclerosis had a significantly lower normalized Chao1 diversity than controls did.

This sequence was found in a girl under 10 years old with multiple sclerosis. Sequences were obtained from blood.

CDR3 sequence: CASSDRQRSQPQHF. The CDR3 bases are TGTGCCAGCAGTGACAGACAGAGATCTCAGCCCCAGCATTTT. This chain links TRBV6-1 with TRBJ1-5; D is perhaps TRBD1 (5 bases). The CDR3 spans 14 residues. Germline V CDR1 and CDR2: MNHNS, SASEGT. Between the trimmed V and J ends, which lost 3 bases and 6 bases, there was a span of 12 bases.